These T cell receptor beta chains were read from a single sample in a study of blood T cells in healthy people across ages. TCRdb called the 5' RACE reads again in MiXCR, with one record for every CDR3 protein. The sample records some 780,000 distinct CDR3 sequences, around 50% being singletons. Sequencing used blood. These receptors all come from a man aged 35 to 55 in good health. CDR3s include the opening cysteine and the closing phenylalanine or tryptophan. The order of the fields is D gene, clone size, J gene, V gene, CDR3 protein, CDR3 DNA. A D gene is named only where the DNA matches it firmly. Rows give clone size only sometimes, using once, few, many, or a class for an expanded clone.

.,few,TRBJ2-1,TRBV12-3/TRBV12-4,CASSFTKYNEQFF,TGTGCCAGCAGTTTTACGAAGTACAATGAGCAGTTCTTC
.,.,TRBJ2-7,TRBV27,CASSPSESYEQYF,TGTGCCAGCAGTCCCTCAGAGTCCTACGAGCAGTACTTC
.,once,TRBJ2-7,TRBV2,CATLGRERLSSYEQYF,TGTGCCACCCTAGGGAGAGAAAGGCTGAGCTCCTACGAGCAGTACTTC
TRBD1,.,TRBJ1-2,TRBV20-1,CSARDRGADRGRPGYTF,TGCAGTGCTAGAGATCGGGGGGCGGACAGGGGGCGTCCGGGCTACACCTTC
.,.,TRBJ1-2,TRBV20-1,CSARDLISANYGYTF,TGCAGTGCTAGAGATCTGATTAGTGCTAACTATGGCTACACCTTC
.,.,TRBJ1-3,TRBV20-1,CSARDRKETPTGNTIYF,TGCAGTGCTAGAGATCGGAAGGAGACCCCGACTGGAAACACCATATATTTT
.,.,TRBJ1-1,TRBV7-9,CASSDSGTPNTEAFF,TGTGCTAGCAGTGACTCCGGGACACCTAACACTGAAGCTTTCTTT
TRBD2,.,TRBJ2-1,TRBV9,CASSVGLAGGQFF,TGTGCCAGCAGCGTAGGGCTAGCGGGAGGGCAGTTCTTC
.,.,TRBJ1-1,TRBV9,CASSVDPQLNTEAFF,TGTGCCAGCAGCGTTGACCCTCAATTGAACACTGAAGCTTTCTTT
.,.,TRBJ1-2,TRBV20-1,CSARTALNGYTF,TGCAGTGCTAGGACCGCGTTGAATGGCTACACCTTC
TRBD1,.,TRBJ1-2,TRBV7-9,CASSFGQGTNNYGYTF,TGTGCCAGCAGCTTCGGACAGGGAACTAATAACTATGGCTACACCTTC
.,few,TRBJ2-7,TRBV6-2/TRBV6-3,CACGSYEQYF,TGTGCCTGCGGTTCCTACGAGCAGTACTTC
.,.,TRBJ2-1,TRBV29-1,CSGNQGTNEQFF,TGCAGCGGCAACCAGGGGACCAATGAGCAGTTCTTC
.,few,TRBJ2-3,TRBV20-1,CSVRTGKGPTDTQYF,TGCAGTGTTCGGACGGGCAAGGGGCCCACAGATACGCAGTATTTT
.,.,TRBJ1-2,TRBV20-1,CSARERGNYGYTF,TGCAGTGCTAGAGAAAGGGGAAACTATGGCTACACCTTC
.,.,TRBJ2-1,TRBV7-2,CASSYWGVGSDEQFF,TGTGCCAGCAGCTATTGGGGAGTAGGATCGGATGAGCAGTTCTTC
TRBD2,.,TRBJ2-1,TRBV12-3/TRBV12-4,CASSFSGGAGGEQFF,TGTGCCAGCAGTTTCTCGGGGGGGGCCGGAGGTGAGCAGTTCTTC
TRBD1,.,TRBJ1-4,TRBV6-6,CASGQGAANEKLFF,TGTGCCAGCGGTCAGGGGGCGGCTAATGAAAAACTGTTTTTT
.,.,TRBJ2-5,TRBV4-2,CASSQSFWGQETQYF,TGTGCCAGCAGCCAATCATTTTGGGGACAAGAGACCCAGTACTTC
.,once,TRBJ2-1,TRBV11-2,CASSLSPGLARNEQFF,TGTGCCAGCAGCTTATCCCCGGGGCTAGCGAGAAATGAGCAGTTCTTC
TRBD1,.,TRBJ1-4,TRBV29-1,CSVFTGGEGEKLFF,TGCAGCGTTTTCACAGGGGGCGAGGGTGAAAAACTGTTTTTT
.,.,TRBJ2-1,TRBV12-3/TRBV12-4,CASSVVGAYNEQFF,TGTGCCAGCAGTGTAGTTGGGGCCTACAATGAGCAGTTCTTC
TRBD2,once,TRBJ2-1,TRBV20-1,CSATRGNVLEQFF,TGCAGTGCCACGCGGGGGAATGTCCTCGAGCAGTTCTTC
TRBD1,.,TRBJ1-5,TRBV12-3/TRBV12-4,CASSPRTGFRYSNQPQHF,TGTGCCAGCAGCCCCAGGACAGGGTTTAGATACAGCAATCAGCCCCAGCATTTT
.,few,TRBJ2-5,TRBV20-1,CSARVQGIKAQQTQYF,TGCAGTGCTAGGGTACAGGGAATCAAGGCCCAACAGACCCAGTACTTC
.,.,TRBJ1-2,TRBV9,CASSVEAKVGAENYGYTF,TGCGCCAGCAGCGTAGAGGCGAAGGTCGGGGCCGAAAACTATGGCTACACCTTC
TRBD2,.,TRBJ2-1,TRBV5-6,CASLGTSVYNEQFF,TGTGCCAGCCTCGGAACTAGCGTCTACAATGAGCAGTTCTTC
.,.,TRBJ2-5,TRBV21-1,CASSKVVEGQETQYF,TGTGCCAGCAGCAAAGTGGTAGAGGGACAAGAGACCCAGTACTTC
.,.,TRBJ2-3,TRBV20-1,CSASVRVTDTQYF,TGCAGTGCTAGCGTGCGGGTCACAGATACGCAGTATTTT
.,.,TRBJ2-1,TRBV4-3,CASSQDGTGAHNEQFF,TGCGCCAGCAGCCAAGATGGGACGGGCGCCCACAATGAGCAGTTCTTC
TRBD1,few,TRBJ2-1,TRBV28,CASSGTGRYNEQFF,TGTGCCAGCAGCGGGACAGGGCGGTACAATGAGCAGTTCTTC
.,.,TRBJ1-1,TRBV20-1,CSARGTPEAFF,TGCAGTGCTAGAGGAACCCCTGAAGCTTTCTTT
TRBD1,few,TRBJ2-5,TRBV7-2,CASSSGQGSPQETQYF,TGTGCCAGCAGCTCGGGACAGGGAAGCCCCCAAGAGACCCAGTACTTC
.,.,TRBJ1-2,TRBV10-3,CAIGVPQGSLDGYTF,TGTGCCATCGGAGTACCGCAGGGGTCGCTGGATGGCTACACCTTC
TRBD2,.,TRBJ2-7,TRBV10-3,CAIRELAGNYEQYF,TGTGCCATCAGGGAACTAGCGGGAAACTACGAGCAGTACTTC
.,.,TRBJ2-5,TRBV28,CASSFFFRDGQETQYF,TGTGCCAGCAGTTTCTTCTTCCGGGACGGCCAAGAGACCCAGTACTTC
.,.,TRBJ2-5,TRBV20-1,CSAPASGWEKETQYF,TGCAGTGCTCCGGCCTCAGGATGGGAAAAAGAGACCCAGTACTTC
TRBD2,.,TRBJ2-7,TRBV20-1,CSASNSGGLSNEQYF,TGCAGTGCCAGTAATAGCGGGGGCTTAAGCAATGAGCAGTACTTC
.,.,TRBJ2-7,TRBV20-1,CSARRMGIQYEQYF,TGCAGTGCCAGAAGGATGGGGATTCAATACGAGCAGTACTTC
.,few,TRBJ2-3,TRBV4-3,CASSQERSGTDTQYF,TGCGCCAGCAGCCAAGAGCGGTCTGGTACAGATACGCAGTATTTT
.,.,TRBJ2-3,TRBV7-3,CASSLNGGLRDTQYF,TGTGCCAGCAGCTTAAATGGGGGGCTTAGAGATACGCAGTATTTT
.,.,TRBJ1-1,TRBV24-1,CATSDQNTEAFF,TGTGCCACCAGTGATCAGAACACTGAAGCTTTCTTT
TRBD2,.,TRBJ2-5,TRBV5-5,CASRIAGGSGEQYF,TGTGCCAGCAGAATAGCGGGGGGATCGGGGGAGCAGTACTTC